A single sample gave rise to the 17 T cell receptor beta chains below, sequenced in a study of vaccination and CD4 T cells after COVID-19. Antigens of these TCRs are unknown. Cultured CD4+ T cells had their DNA profiled by the Oncomine TCR Beta short-read assay. One entry per CDR3 protein results from TCRdb running MiXCR on the PCR reads. The sample holds about 20,000 distinct CDR3 sequences; around 40% are singletons and the top ten take 20% to 30%. The treatment denotes: roughly ten-day PBMC culture with coronavirus spike peptide pools or control peptides (ViraFEST assay). The sample in question was CD4+ T cells from blood, cultured in vitro, obtained before SARS-CoV-2 vaccination. Receptors originate from a human donor who had recovered from COVID-19.

This sequence joins TRBV6-1 and TRBJ2-7; a possible D gene is TRBD1 (6 bases). CDR1 is MNHNS, CDR2 SASEGT, per germline. Between the trimmed V and J ends, which lost 1 base and 3 bases, there was a span of 13 bases. This CDR3 contains 15 residues. CDR3 bases: TGTGCCAGCAGTGAAGTGGTCACAGGGAACTACGAGCAGTACTTC. Its translation is CASSEVVTGNYEQYF.

The V gene is TRBV5-4, the J gene TRBJ1-2, with TRBD1 as a possible D gene (6 bases). Germline lookup yields CDR1 SGHNT and CDR2 YYREEE (reference sequence). Trimming took 4 bases from V and 4 from J, leaving 14 bases between them. This CDR3 is 14 amino acids long. The CDR3 sequence is CASSPVDSGYGYTF. The CDR3, as DNA: TGTGCCAGCAGCCCGGTGGACAGCGGCTATGGCTACACCTTC.

The chain combines TRBV5-1 with TRBJ2-5, with D possibly TRBD2 on 6 matching bases. The V gene's germline CDR1 is SGHRS and CDR2 YFSETQ. The CDR3 length is 13 residues. V was clipped by 2 bases and J by 2 bases, with 7 bases between them. The CDR3 loop is CASSFGGQETQYF. The CDR3 DNA follows: TGCGCCAGCAGCTTTGGGGGGCAAGAGACCCAGTACTTC.

V is TRBV7-3 and J is TRBJ2-1; TRBD2 agrees at 8 bases. Trimming at V came to 2 bases and at J to 2 bases, leaving 2 bases not matched to a gene. This CDR3 region has 15 residues. CDR1 is SGHTA, CDR2 FQGTGA, per germline. The CDR3 is CASSLEGLAYNEQFF. CDR3 sequence (DNA): TGTGCCAGCAGCTTAGAGGGACTAGCCTACAATGAGCAGTTCTTC.

The chain uses TRBV19 and TRBJ2-6; D is perhaps TRBD1 (6 bases). CDR1 is LNHDA and CDR2 is SQIVND in the germline V gene (reference sequence). Trimming shortened V by 3 bases and J by 0 bases, and 12 bases separated the two germline ends. The CDR3 covers 17 residues. Written as DNA, the CDR3 is TGTGCCAGTAGTATTATCAGGGGCGACTCTGGGGCCAACGTCCTGACTTTC. It encodes CASSIIRGDSGANVLTF.

The V and J genes are TRBV28 and TRBJ2-5; the match to TRBD2 covers 9 bases. This CDR3 spans 16 amino acids. V dropped 6 bases and J dropped 2; count of bases not matched to a gene: 10. From germline, CDR1 is MDHEN and CDR2 SYDVKM. CDR3 nucleotide sequence: TGTGCCAGCAGGGCCCTTAGCGGGAGAGCACAAGAGACCCAGTACTTC. It yields the protein CASRALSGRAQETQYF.

This chain links TRBV10-3 with TRBJ1-2; tentative D call: TRBD1 (5 bases). V lost 10 bases, J lost 5 bases, and 17 bases lay in between. The CDR3 length is 13 residues. Looked up from germline, CDR1 is ENHRY and CDR2 is SYGVKD. CDR3 sequence reads: CATTARGPYGYTF. The CDR3 DNA sequence: TGTGCCACCACCGCGAGGGGACCGTATGGCTACACCTTC.

The V gene is TRBV9, the J gene TRBJ2-6, with a weak D call TRBD1 (6 bases). The CDR3 covers 15 residues. Trimming shortened V by 5 bases and J by 3 bases, and 12 bases separated the two germline ends. The germline V gene encodes CDR1 SGDLS and CDR2 YYNGEE. This chain's CDR3 is CASRSTGNGANVLTF. Written as DNA, the CDR3 is TGTGCCAGCAGGTCGACAGGTAATGGGGCCAACGTCCTGACTTTC. Complete variable domain (other parts from reference TRBV9 and TRBJ2-6): DSGVTQTPKHLITATGQRVTLRCSPRSGDLSVYWYQQSLDQGLQFLIQYYNGEERAKGNILERFSAQQFPDLHSELNLSSLELGDSALYFCASRSTGNGANVLTFGAGSRLTVL.

This clonotype has only a few counts. The chain combines TRBV28 with TRBJ1-2; TRBD1 aligns across 10 bases. CDR3 size: 17 residues. Germline CDR1 MDHEN, CDR2 SYDVKM. The V gene end was trimmed by 6 bases and the J gene end by 4 bases; junction bases not matched to a gene: 14. Written as DNA, the CDR3 is TGTGCCAGCAGCTCGCACGGACAGGGGGAGGGGCTCTATGGCTACACCTTC. Amino acid sequence: CASSSHGQGEGLYGYTF.

A few counts support this clonotype. This chain uses TRBV2 with TRBJ2-3; D gene ambiguous. V gave up 7 bases and J gave up 8 bases, with 13 bases separating them. Germline CDR1 is SNHLY and CDR2 is FYNNEI. This CDR3 comprises 12 residues. DNA of the CDR3: TGTGCCAGCATTATGACTGGGCTTACGCAGTATTTT. Translating it yields CASIMTGLTQYF.

The chain recombines TRBV7-2 with TRBJ2-1; 9 bases agree with TRBD2. The germline V gene encodes CDR1 SGHTA and CDR2 FQGNSA. With 5 bases clipped from V and 5 bases from J, the junction kept 10 bases outside the gene matches. The CDR3 covers 16 residues. CDR3 sequence: CASSPRLAEDHNEQFF. CDR3 bases: TGTGCCAGCAGCCCAAGACTAGCGGAGGACCACAATGAGCAGTTCTTC.

The V gene is TRBV20-1, the J gene TRBJ2-5, with 8 bases aligning to TRBD1. Germline V lookup: CDR1 DFQATT, CDR2 SNEGSKA (reference sequence). This CDR3 is 14 amino acids long. J lost 1 base, V lost 6 bases, and 7 bases had no gene match. CDR3 sequence reads: CSAVNDRGQETQYF. In nucleotides, the CDR3 is TGCAGTGCCGTAAATGACAGGGGCCAAGAGACCCAGTACTTC.

The gene calls are TRBV12-3 or TRBV12-4 and TRBJ1-2; perhaps TRBD1 as D (5 bases). This CDR3 is built from 14 residues. The V end was cut by 4 bases, the J end by 4 bases, with 13 bases between. In nucleotides, the CDR3 is TGTGCCAGCAGTTCGGACATGTCGGGCTATGGCTACACCTTC. Protein sequence: CASSSDMSGYGYTF.

V usage is TRBV11-3 and J usage is TRBJ2-2; TRBD2 agrees at 14 bases. The J segment lost 1 base and the V segment lost 5 bases, leaving 0 bases of the junction unmatched. This CDR3 has 16 residues. Germline lookup yields CDR1 SGHNT and CDR2 YENEEA. The CDR3 DNA reads TGTGCCAGCAGCGGGACTAGCGGGGGGAACACCGGGGAGCTGTTTTTT. This gives the protein CASSGTSGGNTGELFF.

Points on this clonotype: No conserved phenylalanine or tryptophan is present at the end of the CDR3, so a read error is the likely explanation. The rearrangement links TRBV12-3 or TRBV12-4 to TRBJ1-5, with D maybe TRBD1 (6 bases). The length of the CDR3 is 15 residues. Trimming shortened V by 6 bases and J by 7 bases, and 19 bases separated the two germline ends. The CDR3 coding sequence is TGTGCCAGCAGCCCATTCAGGGGCCGCCGGCAGCCCCAGCATATT. This gives the protein CASSPFRGRRQPQHI.

This rearrangement joins TRBV30 to TRBJ2-2; 10 bases are shared with TRBD2. Germline V gives CDR1 GTSNPN, CDR2 SVGIG (reference sequence). J was trimmed by 4 bases and V by 3 bases; bases with no gene match: 5. This CDR3 is 15 amino acids long. The CDR3 coding sequence is TGTGCCTGGAGCCTAATAGCGGGGGGCACCGGGGAGCTGTTTTTT. It translates to CAWSLIAGGTGELFF.

The V call is TRBV30, the J call TRBJ1-2; no reliable D call. With 4 bases removed from V and 3 bases from J, the gap between germline ends came to 9 bases. The CDR3 covers 12 residues. Per the germline V gene, CDR1 is GTSNPN and CDR2 is SVGIG (reference sequence). The CDR3 region is CAWKGGHYGYTF. The CDR3 region has the DNA TGTGCCTGGAAGGGTGGGCACTATGGCTACACCTTC.